Each of the 22 T cell receptor beta chains below was sequenced from the same sample in a study of OX40 agonist ivuxolimab in advanced cancers. Receptors were amplified or captured by the immunoSEQ multiplex PCR assay. The immuneACCESS repertoire file appears here via TCRdb, limited to in-frame rearrangements. These files lack a portion of the clones; in checked studies, under half of the deficit traces to unresolved V genes, and the cause of the others is not known. The table for this sample lists 80,000 or so clones; approximately 92% of them were counted only once. About 0.63% of the sample is in the top ten clones. The input for sequencing was CD4+ or CD8+ T cells sorted from blood, taken in a trial of the OX40 agonist ivuxolimab. Receptor source: an adult with an advanced solid tumor such as melanoma, head and neck, liver or kidney cancer.

The chain couples TRBV11-3 to TRBJ2-3; D remains unclear. CDR3 length equals 13 residues. The V and J ends lost 0 bases and 2 bases respectively, with 3 bases between them. CDR1 SGHNT and CDR2 YENEEA come from the germline V gene. This chain's CDR3 is CASSLDITDTQYF. The CDR3 nucleotides are TGTGCCAGCAGCTTAGACATCACAGATACGCAGTATTTT. The complete variable domain, with remaining parts taken from reference TRBV11-3 and TRBJ2-3, reads EAGVVQSPRYKIIEKKQPVAFWCNPISGHNTLYWYLQNLGQGPELLIRYENEEAVDDSQLPKDRFSAERLKGVDSTLKIQPAELGDSAVYLCASSLDITDTQYFGPGTRLTVL.

V usage is TRBV19 and J usage is TRBJ2-5; a possible D gene is TRBD1 (6 bases). The V and J ends lost 1 base and 5 bases respectively, with 8 bases between them. This CDR3 comprises 13 residues. Germline V gene sequence: CDR1 LNHDA, CDR2 SQIVND (reference sequence). The CDR3 loop reads CASSIVQGETQYF. CDR3 in DNA: TGTGCCAGTAGTATAGTACAGGGTGAGACCCAGTACTTC.

The chain joins TRBV19 to TRBJ1-5; 8 bases match TRBD1. The CDR3 runs to 15 residues. The germline CDR1 and CDR2 sequences are LNHDA and SQIVND (reference sequence). The J segment lost 6 bases and the V segment lost 3 bases, leaving 7 bases of the junction unmatched. The CDR3 nucleotides are TGTGCCAGTAGTATTGAGGACAGGGTACTTCAGCCCCAGCATTTT. Its translation: CASSIEDRVLQPQHF.

The chain uses TRBV13 and TRBJ2-7; TRBD1 aligns across 7 bases. This CDR3 has 14 residues. Trimming at V came to 5 bases and at J to 3 bases, leaving 7 bases not matched to a gene. Germline V lookup: CDR1 PRHDT, CDR2 FYEKMQ (reference sequence). This CDR3 is CASSRGQAGYEQYF. Written as DNA, the CDR3 is TGTGCCAGCAGCCGCGGACAGGCCGGCTACGAGCAGTACTTC.

The chain carries TRBV6-1 and TRBJ2-7; TRBD1 is a possible D gene (6 bases). Trimming removed 4 bases from V and 2 bases from J, with 18 bases in between. Germline loops: CDR1 MNHNS, CDR2 SASEGT. This CDR3 comprises 16 residues. CDR3 DNA sequence: TGTGCCAGCAGTGGGGTGGGGGTTGGACAGACCTACGAGCAGTACTTC. Its protein product is CASSGVGVGQTYEQYF.

CDR3: CASSFDTTGELFF. The DNA for the CDR3 is TGCGCCAGCAGCTTCGACACCACCGGGGAGCTGTTTTTT. This chain joins TRBV5-1 and TRBJ2-2, with D uncertain. Trimming stripped 2 bases from V and 4 bases from J, with 6 bases between. The CDR3 totals 13 residues. The germline CDR1 and CDR2 sequences are SGHRS and YFSETQ.

V is TRBV9 and J is TRBJ2-7; TRBD2 matches 13 bases. The CDR3 extends over 17 amino acids. Germline CDR1 reads SGDLS; CDR2 reads YYNGEE. The V segment lost 4 bases and the J segment 9 bases; nucleotides outside the gene matches: 16. The CDR3 nucleotides read TGTGCCAGCAGCCCCCGGACTAGCGGGAGCGTCCCTACCCCGCAGTACTTC. Its translation: CASSPRTSGSVPTPQYF.

This chain joins TRBV7-8 and TRBJ2-1; TRBD2 matches 7 bases. CDR3 length: 17 residues. Germline V gene lookup returns CDR1 SGHVS and CDR2 FQNEAQ. V was clipped by 1 base and J by 7 bases; unmatched bases: 13. In nucleotides, the CDR3 is TGTGCCAGCAGCTTAGTCTTGGGCCTAGCGGCATGGAATGAGCAGTTCTTC. Residues: CASSLVLGLAAWNEQFF.

A single count supports this clone. This chain uses TRBV27 with TRBJ1-1; D might be TRBD1 (6 bases). This CDR3 spans 13 amino acids. The V end was cut by 2 bases, the J end by 5 bases, with 9 bases between. The germline V gene encodes CDR1 MNHEY and CDR2 SMNVEV (reference sequence). DNA of the CDR3: TGTGCCAGCAGTTTACAGGGGTTTACTGAAGCTTTCTTT. This codes for CASSLQGFTEAFF.

The chain combines TRBV18 with TRBJ2-1; TRBD2 agrees at 7 bases. Germline trimming cut 2 bases from V and 4 bases from J; bases unmatched to any gene: 8. CDR1 and CDR2 (germline): KGHSH, LQKENI. The CDR3 runs 16 residues. CDR3 nucleotide sequence: TGTGCCAGCTCACCAGCACCGGGACTACATTACAATGAGCAGTTCTTC. Amino acid sequence: CASSPAPGLHYNEQFF. Variable domain in full (rest from reference TRBV18 and TRBJ2-1): NAGVMQNPRHLVRRRGQEARLRCSPMKGHSHVYWYRQLPEEGLKFMVYLQKENIIDESGMPKERFSAEFPKEGPSILRIQQVVRGDSAAYFCASSPAPGLHYNEQFFGPGTRLTVL.

This clone was observed a few times. The chain has TRBV6-5 and TRBJ1-2, with D uncertain. This CDR3 contains 14 residues. The V and J ends lost 7 bases and 2 bases respectively, with 14 bases between them. CDR1 MNHEY and CDR2 SVGAGI come from the germline V gene. The CDR3 DNA sequence: TGTGCCAGCAAAATCTCCGAGCAAAACTATGGCTACACCTTC. Its protein product is CASKISEQNYGYTF.

CDR3 sequence reads: CASSRPTRVHTETQYF. For the CDR3, the DNA is TGCGCCAGCAGTCGACCCACCAGGGTACATACGGAGACCCAGTACTTC. The rearrangement links TRBV23-1 to TRBJ2-5; possibly TRBD1 for D (5 bases). TRBV23-1 is assigned to the ORF class and has an uncertain function. Trimming removed 4 bases from V and 5 bases from J, with 20 bases in between. The CDR3 contains 16 residues.

This chain's CDR3 is CARGSDRGNEQFF. The CDR3 nucleotides are TGTGCCAGGGGCTCGGACCGGGGGAATGAGCAGTTCTTC. The chain couples TRBV5-4 to TRBJ2-1, with D possibly matching TRBD2 (6 bases). Germline CDR1 and CDR2: SGHNT and YYREEE (reference sequence). The CDR3 sequence is 13 residues long. The germline V and J ends were trimmed by 8 bases and 7 bases, with 16 bases remaining between them.

DNA for the CDR3: TGTGCCAGCAGCCCCGGACAGGGGGCGGATGAGACCCAGTACTTC. Its protein is CASSPGQGADETQYF. The chain joins TRBV5-4 to TRBJ2-5, with 11 positions matching TRBD1. This CDR3 is 15 amino acids long. Germline V CDR1 and CDR2: SGHNT, YYREEE (reference sequence). V trimming: 4 bases; J trimming: 5 bases; junction bases outside the gene matches: 7. Supplemented by reference TRBV5-4 and TRBJ2-5, the full variable domain reads ETGVTQSPTHLIKTRGQQVTLRCSSQSGHNTVSWYQQALGQGPQFIFQYYREEENGRGNFPPRFSGLQFPNYSSELNVNALELDDSALYLCASSPGQGADETQYFGPGTRLLVL.

The rearrangement joins TRBV6-5 to TRBJ2-5, with D perhaps matching TRBD1 (6 bases). Germline CDR1 is MNHEY and CDR2 is SVGAGI. The CDR3 covers 16 residues. V was pared by 0 bases and J by 1 base, with 12 bases between. CDR3 residues: CASSYSVDSAQETQYF. Written as DNA, the CDR3 is TGTGCCAGCAGTTACTCGGTGGACAGCGCCCAAGAGACCCAGTACTTC.

The V gene is TRBV11-2, the J gene TRBJ1-4; tentatively, D is TRBD1 (5 bases). CDR3 length: 14 amino acids. Germline V gene data show CDR1 as SGHAT and CDR2 as FQNNGV. Trimming stripped 1 base from V and 8 bases from J, with 11 bases between. CDR3 in DNA: TGTGCCAGCAGCTTAGGGTCAGGGTACGAAAAACTGTTTTTT. The encoded protein is CASSLGSGYEKLFF.

J is TRBJ1-2 and V is TRBV2, with no clear D. V was pared by 4 bases and J by 5 bases, with 11 bases between. The CDR3 sequence is 13 residues long. Per the germline V gene, CDR1 is SNHLY and CDR2 is FYNNEI. For the CDR3, the DNA is TGTGCCAGCAGTGCCTGGACCGAGTATGGCTACACCTTC. Translation gives CASSAWTEYGYTF.

The rearrangement links TRBV27 to TRBJ2-1; the match to TRBD1 covers 9 bases. This CDR3 comprises 18 residues. The germline CDR1 and CDR2 sequences are MNHEY and SMNVEV (reference sequence). V trimming: 0 bases; J trimming: 8 bases; junction bases outside the gene matches: 14. The CDR3 is CASSLSATGGAYVYEQFF. The CDR3 bases are TGTGCCAGCAGTTTATCGGCCACAGGGGGCGCTTATGTCTATGAGCAGTTCTTC.

Only one count was recorded for this clone. The J gene is TRBJ1-1, the V gene TRBV18; TRBD1 matches 7 bases. Per germline, CDR1 KGHSH and CDR2 LQKENI. The CDR3 loop spans 13 amino acids. V lost 8 bases, J lost 4 bases, and 7 bases stayed unmatched. The CDR3 here is CASNQGQITEAFF. The CDR3 DNA reads as TGTGCCAGCAACCAGGGACAGATCACTGAAGCTTTCTTT.

The chain uses TRBV10-3 and TRBJ2-7; 11 bases map to TRBD2. Germline CDR1 and CDR2: ENHRY and SYGVKD. The CDR3 spans 14 residues. The trim removed 4 bases at V and 7 bases at J, leaving 6 bases unmatched. CDR3 amino acids: CAISASGRRKEQYF. CDR3 sequence (DNA): TGTGCCATCAGTGCTAGCGGGAGGAGGAAAGAGCAGTACTTC.

The V call is TRBV7-9, the J call TRBJ2-3, with D possibly TRBD2 on 6 matching bases. The CDR3 spans 16 residues. The V end was cut by 0 bases, the J end by 5 bases, with 15 bases between. Germline CDR1 reads SEHNR; CDR2 reads FQNEAQ (reference sequence). The CDR3 bases are TGTGCCAGCAGCTTAGCGGTTAGCGGAATGCAAGATACGCAGTATTTT. Its protein product is CASSLAVSGMQDTQYF.

V gene TRBV7-3 combines with J gene TRBJ2-6; D is unresolved. V was shortened by 1 base and J by 0 bases, with 4 bases between the two germline ends. Germline CDR1 is SGHTA and CDR2 is FQGTGA. CDR3 length: 15 amino acids. CDR3 amino acids: CASSLKDSGANVLTF. The DNA for the CDR3 is TGTGCCAGCAGCTTAAAAGACTCTGGGGCCAACGTCCTGACTTTC.